Listed below are T cell receptor beta chains from one sample, sequenced in a study of response to subunit inactivated influenza vaccine. Using its own MiXCR run on the RT-PCR reads, TCRdb lists one record per CDR3 protein. The sample shows a few hundred thousand distinct CDR3 sequences, less than 15% of them seen only once. This material consisted of PBMCs from blood, taken approximately 12 days after vaccination. These receptors all come from a man in his fifties or sixties who received an inactivated influenza vaccine. CDR3s include the opening cysteine and the closing phenylalanine or tryptophan. D genes are given only for firm matches. For some rows the clone size is stated as once, few or many, or as a class when expanded; others skip it.

TRBV6-2/TRBV6-3	16	TRBD2	NA	TRBJ2-7	TGTGCCAGCACTGGGATACTAGCGGGAGCGGCCTACGAGCAGTACTTC	CASTGILAGAAYEQYF
TRBV7-9	14	NA	NA	TRBJ2-1	TGTGCCAGCTGGACACAGGGCTCCTACAATGAGCAGTTCTTC	CASWTQGSYNEQFF
TRBV20-1	15	TRBD2	many	TRBJ2-5	TGCAGTGTCGCGACTAGCGGGGGGTACCAAGAGACCCAGTACTTC	CSVATSGGYQETQYF
TRBV7-9	15	TRBD1	few	TRBJ1-2	TGTGCCAGCAGCACCGGGACAGCCGCTAACTATGGCTACACCTTC	CASSTGTAANYGYTF
TRBV2	13	TRBD1	NA	TRBJ1-5	TGTGCCAGCCAGGGGGGAAGCAATCAGCCCCAGCATTTT	CASQGGSNQPQHF
TRBV5-6	17	TRBD2	many	TRBJ2-1	TGTGCCAGCAGCTTGACCGAGCGGACTAGCGGTAGGGATGAGCAGTTCTTC	CASSLTERTSGRDEQFF
TRBV5-5	16	TRBD2	NA	TRBJ2-2	TGTGCCAGCAGCGAAGCGGGGACTGTTAACACCGGGGAGCTGTTTTTT	CASSEAGTVNTGELFF
TRBV24-1	16	NA	many	TRBJ2-1	TGTGCCACCAGTGGAACTGGGCAGGGGGGCTACAATGAGCAGTTCTTC	CATSGTGQGGYNEQFF
TRBV5-1	13	NA	many	TRBJ1-4	TGCGCCAGCAGCTTGGATCAGGGAGAAAAACTGTTTTTT	CASSLDQGEKLFF
TRBV5-1	14	TRBD2	many	TRBJ2-3	TGCGCCAGCAGCCAGGGACTAGCGTACGATACGCAGTATTTT	CASSQGLAYDTQYF
TRBV6-1	14	NA	NA	TRBJ1-3	TGTGCCAGCAGACGACAGAGCTCTGGAAACACCATATATTTT	CASRRQSSGNTIYF
TRBV4-2	16	TRBD2	once	TRBJ2-3	TGTGCCAGCAGCCAAGGACCCCGGGAGGGCACAGATACGCAGTATTTT	CASSQGPREGTDTQYF
TRBV7-2	17	NA	NA	TRBJ2-7	TGTGCCAGCAGCTTATTCCGTATCGGAGCGGCTGCCTACGAGCAGTACTTC	CASSLFRIGAAAYEQYF
TRBV20-1	13	NA	many	TRBJ2-7	TGCAGTGCTCGGGGGCCAGGGTTCTACGAGCAGTACTTC	CSARGPGFYEQYF
TRBV20-1	16	TRBD2	NA	TRBJ2-2	TGCAGTGCTAGCCCGAGTCGACTAGCGAGCACCGGGGAGCTGTTTTTT	CSASPSRLASTGELFF
TRBV5-1	16	NA	NA	TRBJ1-4	TGCGCCAGCAGCTTGGGGGGCAGTTCAACTAATGAAAAACTGTTTTTT	CASSLGGSSTNEKLFF
TRBV27	17	TRBD2	NA	TRBJ2-1	TGTGCCAGCAGTCCCTCCCTAGCGGGGGGTTACTACAATGAGCAGTTCTTC	CASSPSLAGGYYNEQFF
TRBV5-1	17	NA	NA	TRBJ2-4	TGCGCCAGCAGCTTTGGGACCGAACCTCGGGGCAAAAACATTCAGTACTTC	CASSFGTEPRGKNIQYF
TRBV7-2	15	NA	few	TRBJ1-2	TGTGCCAGTAGGGGCGGGGGGGTGATTGACTATGGCTACACCTTC	CASRGGGVIDYGYTF
TRBV10-3	13	TRBD1	NA	TRBJ2-7	TGTGCCATCAGCCCTACAGGGGGCTACGAGCAGTACTTC	CAISPTGGYEQYF
TRBV6-1	15	TRBD1	few	TRBJ1-6	TGTGCCAGCAGCCCAGGGGGCCGCTATAATTCACCCCTCCACTTT	CASSPGGRYNSPLHF
TRBV7-9	15	NA	few	TRBJ1-4	TGTGCCAGCAGCCGGGACCTTGCAACTAATGAAAAACTGTTTTTT	CASSRDLATNEKLFF
TRBV6-1	15	NA	NA	TRBJ2-7	TGTGCCAGCAGTCAACCGGGATCGAGCTCCTACGAGCAGTACTTC	CASSQPGSSSYEQYF
TRBV3-1	16	NA	few	TRBJ2-2	TGTGCCAGCAGTTCCTCAACGCCCCTGAACACCGGGGAGCTGTTTTTT	CASSSSTPLNTGELFF
TRBV20-1	14	TRBD2	NA	TRBJ2-1	TGCAGTGCTAGAAATAGCGGGAGGGTAAATGAGCAGTTCTTC	CSARNSGRVNEQFF
TRBV5-8	14	NA	NA	TRBJ1-1	TGTGCCAGCAGCTTGGCCGGTTGGGGGACTGAAGCTTTCTTT	CASSLAGWGTEAFF
TRBV20-1	14	NA	many	TRBJ2-2	TGCAGTGCTAGAGATCTAAGCTACACCGGGGAGCTGTTTTTT	CSARDLSYTGELFF
TRBV10-3	18	TRBD1	NA	TRBJ2-6	TGTGCCATCAGGAGGGACAGGGGGCTAAGCTCTGGGGCCAACGTCCTGACTTTC	CAIRRDRGLSSGANVLTF
TRBV5-1	13	NA	few	TRBJ1-1	TGCGCCAGCAGCGGCGATAATTTTAATGAAGCTTTCTTT	CASSGDNFNEAFF
TRBV6-2/TRBV6-3	16	TRBD1	few	TRBJ1-5	TGTGCCAGCAGGCGATCCGGGACAGCTACTAATCAGCCCCAGCATTTT	CASRRSGTATNQPQHF
TRBV30	12	NA	NA	TRBJ1-1	TGTGCCTGGAGGCGGGGGAACACTGAAGCTTTCTTT	CAWRRGNTEAFF
TRBV3-1	16	TRBD2	few	TRBJ2-4	TGTGCCAGCAGCCAAGCCACTAGCGGGAGGGCCCGCATTCAGTACTTC	CASSQATSGRARIQYF
TRBV28	15	TRBD1	few	TRBJ2-7	TGTGCCAGCTCTATGAGGGGGCTGGCCGCCTACGAGCAGTACTTC	CASSMRGLAAYEQYF
TRBV6-5	15	TRBD2	many	TRBJ2-1	TGTGCCAGCAGTTACGGGCCGGGAGGCGATGGTGAGCAGTTCTTC	CASSYGPGGDGEQFF